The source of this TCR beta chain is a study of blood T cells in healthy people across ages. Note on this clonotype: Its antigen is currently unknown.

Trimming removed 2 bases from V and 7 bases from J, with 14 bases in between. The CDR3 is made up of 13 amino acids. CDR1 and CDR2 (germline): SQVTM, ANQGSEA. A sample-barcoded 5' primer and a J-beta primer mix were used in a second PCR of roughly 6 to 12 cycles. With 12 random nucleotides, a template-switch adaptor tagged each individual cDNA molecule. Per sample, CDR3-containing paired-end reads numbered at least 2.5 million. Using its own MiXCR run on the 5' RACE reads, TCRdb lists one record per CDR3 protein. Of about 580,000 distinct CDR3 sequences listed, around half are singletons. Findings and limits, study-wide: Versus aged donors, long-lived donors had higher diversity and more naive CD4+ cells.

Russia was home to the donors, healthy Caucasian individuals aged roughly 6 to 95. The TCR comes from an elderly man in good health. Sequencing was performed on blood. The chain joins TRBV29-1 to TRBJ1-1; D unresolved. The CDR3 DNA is TGCAGCGTTGAACCCCCCACCTCGGGTGAAGCTTTCTTT. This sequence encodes CSVEPPTSGEAFF.